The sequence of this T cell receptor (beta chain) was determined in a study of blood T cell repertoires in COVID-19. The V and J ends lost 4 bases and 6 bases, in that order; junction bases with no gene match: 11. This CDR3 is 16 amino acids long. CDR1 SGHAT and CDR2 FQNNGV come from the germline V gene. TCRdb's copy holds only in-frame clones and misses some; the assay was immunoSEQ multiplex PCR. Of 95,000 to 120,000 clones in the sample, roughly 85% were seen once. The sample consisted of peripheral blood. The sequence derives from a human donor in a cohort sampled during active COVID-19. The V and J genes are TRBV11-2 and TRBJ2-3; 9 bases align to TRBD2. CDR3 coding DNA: TGTGCCAGCAGCTCCTCTAGCGGGGCCCGTCTGGATACGCAGTATTTT. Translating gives CASSSSSGARLDTQYF.